This is a list of T cell receptor beta chains from one sample in a study of blood T cells in healthy people across ages. MiXCR, run by TCRdb on the 5' RACE reads, gives a single entry per CDR3 protein. The data contain 800,000 to 950,000 distinct CDR3 sequences, roughly 40% of them singletons. What was sequenced was blood. The source of these receptors is a man between 18 and 35 years old in good health. Both conserved end residues are part of each CDR3. The D gene is left open where the match is weak. Expanded clones get a size class; other rows say once, few or many, or leave the size out.

clone_size	j_call	v_call	d_call	cdr3_nt	cdr3_aa
few	TRBJ1-1	TRBV20-1	.	TGCAGTGCAAATGACAGCCCTAACACTGAAGCTTTCTTT	CSANDSPNTEAFF
.	TRBJ1-1	TRBV6-5	.	TGTGCCAGCAGTTACTCGCCTAGGGATCCCCAGCTGAACACTGAAGCTTTCTTT	CASSYSPRDPQLNTEAFF
.	TRBJ1-1	TRBV20-1	.	TGCAGTGCTAGAGATGGACGGATGAACACTGAAGCTTTCTTT	CSARDGRMNTEAFF
.	TRBJ1-1	TRBV20-1	.	TGCAGTGTCGCCCTACCGGGACGGAACACTGAAGCTTTCTTT	CSVALPGRNTEAFF
.	TRBJ2-7	TRBV10-3	.	TGTGCCATCAGTGGGGACGCGGTAGGGCAGTACTTC	CAISGDAVGQYF
.	TRBJ2-7	TRBV14	TRBD1	TGTGCCAGCAGCCCGCGCTACGGGACAGGAGTCTCCTACGAGCAGTACTTC	CASSPRYGTGVSYEQYF
.	TRBJ1-2	TRBV25-1	TRBD1	TGTGCCAGCAGCGAGGACAGGGGGTCAGACTATGGCTACACCTTC	CASSEDRGSDYGYTF
.	TRBJ1-5	TRBV20-1	.	TGCAGTGCTAGAGTCAGGGGTACCCAGCCCCAGCATTTT	CSARVRGTQPQHF
.	TRBJ1-1	TRBV4-1	.	TGCGCCAGCAGCCAATTTCCGGACGGAACCGATGAAGCTTTCTTT	CASSQFPDGTDEAFF
many	TRBJ2-1	TRBV4-3	TRBD2	TGCGCCAGCAGCCCCAACCCCACGGGGGGGCTCCTCTCCAATGAGCAGTTCTTC	CASSPNPTGGLLSNEQFF
few	TRBJ2-3	TRBV5-6	.	TGTGCCAGCAGCTTGACAGGTCCGGGACCAGAGTTCGGGGGCACAGATACGCAGTATTTT	CASSLTGPGPEFGGTDTQYF
few	TRBJ1-2	TRBV2	.	TGTGCCAGCAGTTCCCGACAGGCCTATGGCTACACCTTC	CASSSRQAYGYTF
.	TRBJ2-2	TRBV5-1	.	TGCGCCAGCAGCTCATTATCGGGATCGAACACCGGGGAGCTGTTTTTT	CASSSLSGSNTGELFF
once	TRBJ2-7	TRBV7-8	.	TGTGCCAGCAGCTTAGACCGGACTGCTACTTACGAGCAGTACTTC	CASSLDRTATYEQYF
.	TRBJ2-1	TRBV9	.	TGTGCCAGCAGCGTTGGGGGGGGCAGTGAGCAGTTCTTC	CASSVGGGSEQFF
.	TRBJ2-2	TRBV11-1	.	TGTGCCAGCAGCTCAGCGGCCGGGGAGCTGTTTTTT	CASSSAAGELFF
.	TRBJ2-1	TRBV2	TRBD1	TGTGCCAGCAGACTAGGACAGGGGGGCTCCTACGAGCAGTTCTTC	CASRLGQGGSYEQFF
.	TRBJ2-2	TRBV6-6	TRBD2	TGTGCCAGCAGTTTTGCCCCGGGACTAGGCGGATCCGGGGAGCTGTTTTTT	CASSFAPGLGGSGELFF
.	TRBJ1-2	TRBV20-1	.	TGCAGTGCGCGGACGGACCATGGCTACACCTTC	CSARTDHGYTF
many	TRBJ2-5	TRBV20-1	TRBD2	TGCAGTGCTAGAGAGACTAGCGGGAGGCTAGAGACCCAGTACTTC	CSARETSGRLETQYF
.	TRBJ1-1	TRBV5-5	.	TGTGCCAGCAGCCTTTGGGCCGAAGCTTTCTTT	CASSLWAEAFF
.	TRBJ1-5	TRBV27	.	TGTGCCAGCAGTCTGACACCCTATAGCAATCAGCCCCAGCATTTT	CASSLTPYSNQPQHF
many	TRBJ1-2	TRBV12-3/TRBV12-4	TRBD1	TGTGCCAGCAGGTGGACAGGGCAGGATGGCTACACCTTC	CASRWTGQDGYTF
.	TRBJ1-5	TRBV4-1	.	TGCGCCAGCAGCCATTGGCAGTCGGATGGAGATCAGCCCCAGCATTTT	CASSHWQSDGDQPQHF